Below, 6 T cell receptor beta chains from the same sample are listed, as sequenced in a study of cytomegalovirus exposure and HLA in healthy donors (dated by TCRdb to the late 2010s). To prepare the library, the immunoSEQ multiplex PCR assay was applied. For the multiplex PCR, a mixture combining 60 forward primers for TCR Vbeta segments and 13 reverse primers for TCR Jbeta segments was used. The immuneACCESS repertoire file appears here via TCRdb, limited to in-frame rearrangements. These files lack a portion of the clones; in checked studies, under half of the deficit traces to unresolved V genes, and the cause of the others is not known. This sample holds about 120,000 clones; roughly four fifths were observed only once. The ten largest clones take up 1.5% to 2% of the sample. Sequencing was performed on PBMCs. These receptors were taken from a man aged 35 to 55 in good health and CMV-seronegative.

The chain links TRBV7-2 to TRBJ2-1; 8 nucleotides agree with TRBD2. Germline CDR1 is SGHTA and CDR2 is FQGNSA. The CDR3 has 14 amino acids. With V trimmed by 5 bases and J by 5 bases, 5 bases remained unmatched. The CDR3 DNA reads TGTGCCAGCAGCCCGACACTAGCGGACAATGAGCAGTTCTTC. Translation: CASSPTLADNEQFF. Based on the CDR3 plus reference TRBV7-2 and TRBJ2-1, the full variable domain is GAGVSQSPSNKVTEKGKDVELRCDPISGHTALYWYRQSLGQGLEFLIYFQGNSAPDKSGLPSDRFSAERTGGSVSTLTIQRTQQEDSAVYLCASSPTLADNEQFFGPGTRLTVL.

The chain is built from TRBV6-5 and TRBJ2-3; the match to TRBD1 covers 10 bases. Germline lookup yields CDR1 MNHEY and CDR2 SVGAGI. V dropped 6 bases and J dropped 6; count of bases not matched to a gene: 9. The CDR3 runs to 15 residues. The CDR3 loop is CASRSGTGVTDTQYF. CDR3 sequence (DNA): TGTGCCAGCAGATCGGGGACAGGGGTGACGGATACGCAGTATTTT.

The rearrangement joins TRBV28 to TRBJ2-3; 9 positions agree with TRBD2. V shed 2 bases and J 3 bases; nucleotides not matched to a gene: 6. Germline V gene data show CDR1 as MDHEN and CDR2 as SYDVKM. The CDR3 loop spans 16 amino acids. The CDR3 protein is CASSLGSGSWTDTQYF. The CDR3 DNA follows: TGTGCCAGCAGTTTAGGTAGCGGGAGTTGGACAGATACGCAGTATTTT. Drawing the rest from reference TRBV28 and TRBJ2-3, the complete variable domain is DVKVTQSSRYLVKRTGEKVFLECVQDMDHENMFWYRQDPGLGLRLIYFSYDVKMKEKGDIPEGYSVSREKKERFSLILESASTNQTSMYLCASSLGSGSWTDTQYFGPGTRLTVL.

The chain carries TRBV5-3 and TRBJ2-7; 8 positions agree with TRBD1. TRBV5-3 is identified as an open reading frame with a role that is uncertain. This CDR3 is 17 amino acids long. The junction had 10 bases not matched to a gene; V was cut back by 0 bases and J by 2 bases. Written as DNA, the CDR3 is TGTGCCAGAAGCTTGGTCCAGAAAGACAGGGGTCCCTACGAGCAGTACTTC. Translation: CARSLVQKDRGPYEQYF.

This rearrangement joins TRBV5-1 to TRBJ2-5, with D perhaps TRBD1 (5 bases). This CDR3 has 15 amino acids. Trimming removed 3 bases from V and 5 bases from J, with 17 bases in between. Germline V CDR1 and CDR2: SGHRS, YFSETQ. The CDR3, as DNA: TGCGCCAGCAGCTCGTTTTTAGGGGAACCGGAGACCCAGTACTTC. It is translated as CASSSFLGEPETQYF.

This clone was detected only a few times. The J gene is TRBJ1-2, the V gene TRBV19; no definite D call. Per the germline V gene, CDR1 is LNHDA and CDR2 is SQIVND (reference sequence). The CDR3 runs 14 residues. The V and J ends lost 7 bases and 4 bases respectively, with 16 bases between them. CDR3: CASTSLIRSYGYTF. The CDR3 DNA is TGTGCCAGTACCTCCTTGATACGGAGCTATGGCTACACCTTC.